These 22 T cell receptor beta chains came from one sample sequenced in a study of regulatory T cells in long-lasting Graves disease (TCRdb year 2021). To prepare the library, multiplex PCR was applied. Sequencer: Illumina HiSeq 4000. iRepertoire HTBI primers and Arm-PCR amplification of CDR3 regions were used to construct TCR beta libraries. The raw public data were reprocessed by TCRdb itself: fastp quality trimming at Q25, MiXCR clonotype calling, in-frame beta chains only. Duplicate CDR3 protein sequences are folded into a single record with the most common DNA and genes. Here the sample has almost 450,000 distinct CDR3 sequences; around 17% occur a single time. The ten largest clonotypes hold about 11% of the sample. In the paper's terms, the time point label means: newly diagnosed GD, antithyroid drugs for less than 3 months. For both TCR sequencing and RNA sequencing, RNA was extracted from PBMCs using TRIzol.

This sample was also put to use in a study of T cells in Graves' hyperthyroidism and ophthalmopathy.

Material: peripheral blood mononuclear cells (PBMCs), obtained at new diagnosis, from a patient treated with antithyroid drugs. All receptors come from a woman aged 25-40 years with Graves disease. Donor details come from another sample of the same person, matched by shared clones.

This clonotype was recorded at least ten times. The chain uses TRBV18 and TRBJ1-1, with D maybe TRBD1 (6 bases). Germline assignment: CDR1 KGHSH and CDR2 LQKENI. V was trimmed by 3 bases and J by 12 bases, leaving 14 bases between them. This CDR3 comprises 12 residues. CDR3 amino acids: CASSPETGLTFF. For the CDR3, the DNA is TGTGCCAGCTCACCGGAAACAGGGCTAACTTTCTTT.

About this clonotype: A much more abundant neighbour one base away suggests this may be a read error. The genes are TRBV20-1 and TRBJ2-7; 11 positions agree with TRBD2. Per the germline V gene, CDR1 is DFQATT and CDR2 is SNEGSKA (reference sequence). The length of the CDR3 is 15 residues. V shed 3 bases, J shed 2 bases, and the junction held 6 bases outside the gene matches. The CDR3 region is CSARGTSGSPYEQYF. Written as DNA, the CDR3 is TGCAGTGCTAGGGGGACTAGCGGAAGCCCCTACGAGCAGTACTTC.

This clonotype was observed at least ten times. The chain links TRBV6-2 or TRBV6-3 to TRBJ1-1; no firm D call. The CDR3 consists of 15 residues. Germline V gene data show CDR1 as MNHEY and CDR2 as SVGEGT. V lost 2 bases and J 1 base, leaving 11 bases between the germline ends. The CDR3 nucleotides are TGTGCCAGCAGTTACCGCCTCGGATCGAACACTGAAGCTTTCTTT. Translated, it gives CASSYRLGSNTEAFF.

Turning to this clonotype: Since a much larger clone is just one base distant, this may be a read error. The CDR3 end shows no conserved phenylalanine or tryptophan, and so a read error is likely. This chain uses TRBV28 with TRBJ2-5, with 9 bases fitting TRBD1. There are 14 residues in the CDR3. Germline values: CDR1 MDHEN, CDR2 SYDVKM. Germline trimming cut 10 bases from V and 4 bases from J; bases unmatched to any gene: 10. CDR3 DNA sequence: TGTGCCACCCATATTACAGGGGGCGGAGAGACCCAGTACCTC. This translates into CATHITGGGETQYL.

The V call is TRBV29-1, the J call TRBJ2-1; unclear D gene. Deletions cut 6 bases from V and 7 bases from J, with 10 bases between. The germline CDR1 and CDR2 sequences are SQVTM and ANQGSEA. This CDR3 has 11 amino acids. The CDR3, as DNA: TGCAGCGTGCAACGGAAGAATGAGCAGTTCTTC. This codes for CSVQRKNEQFF.

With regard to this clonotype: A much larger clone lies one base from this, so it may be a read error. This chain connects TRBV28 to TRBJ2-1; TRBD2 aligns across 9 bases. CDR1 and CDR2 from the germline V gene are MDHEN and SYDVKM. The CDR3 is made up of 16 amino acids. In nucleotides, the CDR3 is TGTGCCAGCAGTGCGACTAGCGGAAGACGGTACAATGAGCAGTCCTTC. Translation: CASSATSGRRYNEQSF.

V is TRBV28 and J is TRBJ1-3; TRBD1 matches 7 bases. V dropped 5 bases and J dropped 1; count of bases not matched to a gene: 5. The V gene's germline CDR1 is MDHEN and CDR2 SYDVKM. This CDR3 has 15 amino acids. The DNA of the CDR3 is TGTGCCAGCAGTGTGAACAGGGGTTCTGGAAACACCATATATTTT. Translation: CASSVNRGSGNTIYF.

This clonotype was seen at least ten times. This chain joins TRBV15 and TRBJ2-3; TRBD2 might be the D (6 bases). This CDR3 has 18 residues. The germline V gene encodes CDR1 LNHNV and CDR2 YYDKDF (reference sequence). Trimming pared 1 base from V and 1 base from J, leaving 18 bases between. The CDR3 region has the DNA TGTGCCACCAGCAGAGGAGAACTAGCCGCAGTACGCACAGATACGCAGTATTTT. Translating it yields CATSRGELAAVRTDTQYF.

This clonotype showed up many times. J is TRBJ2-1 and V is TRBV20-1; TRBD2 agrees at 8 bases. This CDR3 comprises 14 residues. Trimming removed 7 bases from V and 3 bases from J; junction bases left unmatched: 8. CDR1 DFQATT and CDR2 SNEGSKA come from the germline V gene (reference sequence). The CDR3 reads CSVLKRERYNEQFF. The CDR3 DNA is TGCAGTGTTCTGAAGCGGGAGCGCTACAATGAGCAGTTCTTC.

The CDR3 is CSASSLAGGPGELFF. DNA for the CDR3: TGCAGTGCTAGTTCACTAGCGGGAGGACCCGGGGAGCTGTTTTTT. The rearrangement joins TRBV20-1 to TRBJ2-2, with 12 bases identical to TRBD2. With V trimmed by 3 bases and J by 6 bases, 5 bases remained unmatched. CDR1 DFQATT and CDR2 SNEGSKA come from the germline V gene (reference sequence). The CDR3 runs 15 residues.

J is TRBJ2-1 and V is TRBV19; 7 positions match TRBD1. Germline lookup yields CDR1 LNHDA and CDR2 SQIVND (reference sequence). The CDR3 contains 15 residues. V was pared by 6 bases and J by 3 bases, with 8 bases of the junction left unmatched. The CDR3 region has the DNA TGTGCCAGTAGGATAAGGACAGGTTTCTACAATGAGCAGTTCTTC. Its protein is CASRIRTGFYNEQFF. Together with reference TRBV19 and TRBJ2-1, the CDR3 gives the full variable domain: DGGITQSPKYLFRKEGQNVTLSCEQNLNHDAMYWYRQDPGQGLRLIYYSQIVNDFQKGDIAEGYSVSREKKESFPLTVTSAQKNPTAFYLCASRIRTGFYNEQFFGPGTRLTVL.

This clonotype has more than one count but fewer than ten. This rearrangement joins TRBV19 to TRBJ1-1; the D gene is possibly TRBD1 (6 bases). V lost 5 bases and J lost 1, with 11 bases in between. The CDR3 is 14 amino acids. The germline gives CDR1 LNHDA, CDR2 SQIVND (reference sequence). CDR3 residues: CASSWTAKNTEAFF. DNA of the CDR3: TGTGCCAGTAGTTGGACAGCAAAGAACACTGAAGCTTTCTTT.

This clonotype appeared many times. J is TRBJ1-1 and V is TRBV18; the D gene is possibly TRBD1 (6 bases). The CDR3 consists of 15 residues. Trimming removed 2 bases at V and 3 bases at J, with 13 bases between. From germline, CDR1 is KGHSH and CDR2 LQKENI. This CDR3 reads CASSPRTARDTEAFF. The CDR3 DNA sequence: TGTGCCAGCTCACCAAGGACAGCGAGAGACACTGAAGCTTTCTTT.

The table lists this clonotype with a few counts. The CDR3 loop is CASTLKGANYGYTF. Here the CDR3 DNA reads TGTGCCAGCACCCTGAAAGGAGCTAACTATGGCTACACCTTC. The chain combines TRBV28 with TRBJ1-2; D is ambiguous. Trimming took off 7 bases at V and 0 bases at J, with 12 bases between the two ends. This CDR3 has 14 amino acids. Germline V gene sequence: CDR1 MDHEN, CDR2 SYDVKM.

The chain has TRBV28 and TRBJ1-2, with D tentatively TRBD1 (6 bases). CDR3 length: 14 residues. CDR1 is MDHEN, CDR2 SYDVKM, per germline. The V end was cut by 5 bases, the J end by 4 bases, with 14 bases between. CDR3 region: CASSLSRGAYGYTF. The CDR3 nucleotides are TGTGCCAGCAGTCTATCCCGGGGGGCCTATGGCTACACCTTC.

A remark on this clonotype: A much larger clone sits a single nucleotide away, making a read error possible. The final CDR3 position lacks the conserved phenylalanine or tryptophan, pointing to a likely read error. CDR3 DNA: TGTGCCAGCAGTCTAAGACAGGTCCAACTTATTAACTCCTACAATGAGCAGTTCCTC. Translation: CASSLRQVQLINSYNEQFL. This chain uses TRBV28 with TRBJ2-1, with D perhaps matching TRBD1 (6 bases). The CDR3 runs 19 residues. Trimming stripped 5 bases from V and 0 bases from J, with 23 bases between. Looked up from germline, CDR1 is MDHEN and CDR2 is SYDVKM.

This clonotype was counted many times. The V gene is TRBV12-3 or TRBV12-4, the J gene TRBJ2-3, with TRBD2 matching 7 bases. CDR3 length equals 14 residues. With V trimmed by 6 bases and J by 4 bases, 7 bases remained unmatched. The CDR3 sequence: CASSRGEFPDTQYF. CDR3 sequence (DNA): TGTGCCAGCAGCCGGGGGGAGTTTCCAGATACGCAGTATTTT.

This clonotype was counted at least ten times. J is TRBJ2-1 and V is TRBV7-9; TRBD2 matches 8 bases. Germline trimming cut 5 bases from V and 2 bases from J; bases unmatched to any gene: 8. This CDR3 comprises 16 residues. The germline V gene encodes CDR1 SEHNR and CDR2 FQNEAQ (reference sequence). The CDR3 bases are TGTGCCAGCAGCCCTAGAGCGGGAGACCCCTACAATGAGCAGTTCTTC. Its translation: CASSPRAGDPYNEQFF.

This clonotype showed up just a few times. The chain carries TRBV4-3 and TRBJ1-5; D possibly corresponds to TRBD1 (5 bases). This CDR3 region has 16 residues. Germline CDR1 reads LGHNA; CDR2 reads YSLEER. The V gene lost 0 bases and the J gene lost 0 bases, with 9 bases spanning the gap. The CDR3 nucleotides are TGCGCCAGCAGCCAAGAGTCAGGGAATAGCAATCAGCCCCAGCATTTT. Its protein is CASSQESGNSNQPQHF.

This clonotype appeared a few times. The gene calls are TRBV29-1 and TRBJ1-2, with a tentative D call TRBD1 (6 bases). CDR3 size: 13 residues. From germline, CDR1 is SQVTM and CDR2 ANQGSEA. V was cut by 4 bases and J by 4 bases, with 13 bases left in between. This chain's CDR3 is CSVAQGEGYGYTF. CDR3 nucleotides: TGCAGCGTTGCACAGGGAGAAGGCTATGGCTACACCTTC.

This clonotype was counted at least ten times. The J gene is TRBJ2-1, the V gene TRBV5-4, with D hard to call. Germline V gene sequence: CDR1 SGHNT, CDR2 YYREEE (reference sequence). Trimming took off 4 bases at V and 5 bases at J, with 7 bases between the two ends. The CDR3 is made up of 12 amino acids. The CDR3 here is CASSSPDNEQFF. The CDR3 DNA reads TGTGCCAGCAGCAGCCCAGACAATGAGCAGTTCTTC.

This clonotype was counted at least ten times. In nucleotides, the CDR3 is TGTGCCAGCAGTGACGGGACAGTCCAAGAGACCCAGTACTTC. Translated, it gives CASSDGTVQETQYF. The chain employs TRBV6-2 or TRBV6-3 and TRBJ2-5, with 7 bases that match TRBD1. The CDR3 consists of 14 residues. Germline CDR1 and CDR2: MNHEY and SVGEGT. The J segment lost 1 base and the V segment lost 5 bases, leaving 4 bases of the junction unmatched.